One and the same sample provided the 28 T cell receptor beta chains below, sequenced in a study of cytomegalovirus exposure and HLA in healthy donors. The PCR employed 60 Vbeta primers together with 13 Jbeta primers. Libraries were prepared by immunoSEQ multiplex PCR; TCRdb keeps only in-frame clonotypes and omits some of them. Seen here are around 150,000 clones, about four fifths observed once, and the top ten hold 2.8%. The sequenced material came from PBMCs. All receptors derive from a male donor in good health and CMV-seronegative.

The J gene is TRBJ2-1, the V gene TRBV11-2; 8 bases match TRBD1. Germline CDR1 reads SGHAT; CDR2 reads FQNNGV. After removal of 2 bases from V and 9 bases from J, the junction contained 9 bases not matched to a gene. The CDR3 totals 15 residues. This CDR3 is CASSLPLQGAGEQFF. The CDR3 region has the DNA TGTGCCAGCAGCTTACCCCTCCAGGGGGCGGGTGAGCAGTTCTTC.

This clone was found a few times. V usage is TRBV6-5 and J usage is TRBJ1-2; D remains unclear. This CDR3 is built from 11 residues. CDR1 and CDR2 (germline): MNHEY, SVGAGI. Trimming left V 8 bases short and J 7 bases short, with 11 bases between. Written as DNA, the CDR3 is TGTGCCAGCGGACTAAAGAGTGGCTACACCTTC. Translation gives CASGLKSGYTF.

The rearrangement joins TRBV27 to TRBJ1-1; maybe TRBD1 (6 bases). This CDR3 has 13 amino acids. Germline CDR1 is MNHEY and CDR2 is SMNVEV (reference sequence). The V end lost 6 bases, the J end lost 3 bases, and 11 bases lay between the germline ends. The CDR3 sequence: CASRGAIDTEAFF. DNA for the CDR3: TGTGCCAGCAGGGGGGCGATAGACACTGAAGCTTTCTTT.

This chain joins TRBV19 and TRBJ2-1; D is possibly TRBD2 (5 bases). In germline, CDR1 is LNHDA, CDR2 SQIVND (reference sequence). This CDR3 is built from 17 residues. V was cut by 0 bases and J by 0 bases, with 12 bases left in between. The CDR3: CASSIDVSGGSYNEQFF. CDR3 sequence (DNA): TGTGCCAGTAGTATAGATGTCAGCGGTGGCTCCTACAATGAGCAGTTCTTC. Complete variable domain (other parts from reference TRBV19 and TRBJ2-1): DGGITQSPKYLFRKEGQNVTLSCEQNLNHDAMYWYRQDPGQGLRLIYYSQIVNDFQKGDIAEGYSVSREKKESFPLTVTSAQKNPTAFYLCASSIDVSGGSYNEQFFGPGTRLTVL.

V gene TRBV4-3 combines with J gene TRBJ2-5, with TRBD2 as a possible D gene (6 bases). The CDR3 contains 15 residues. Germline CDR1 reads LGHNA; CDR2 reads YSLEER. V lost 0 bases, J lost 0 bases, and 8 bases lay in between. CDR3 DNA: TGCGCCAGCAGCCAAGAAGGACTAAACCAAGAGACCCAGTACTTC. Translation: CASSQEGLNQETQYF.

This chain links TRBV7-2 with TRBJ1-4, with 7 bases aligning to TRBD1. With 5 bases clipped from V and 3 bases from J, the junction kept 6 bases outside the gene matches. The CDR3 contains 15 residues. Per germline, CDR1 SGHTA and CDR2 FQGNSA. The CDR3 coding sequence is TGTGCCAGCAGCGTCGACAGGGCAGCTAATGAAAAACTGTTTTTT. This codes for CASSVDRAANEKLFF.

The V gene is TRBV27, the J gene TRBJ1-3; D gene uncertain. CDR3 length equals 15 residues. Germline CDR1 and CDR2: MNHEY and SMNVEV (reference sequence). Trimming took off 3 bases at V and 0 bases at J, with 9 bases between the two ends. CDR3 sequence reads: CASSLAGSSGNTIYF. The CDR3 DNA reads as TGTGCCAGCAGTTTGGCTGGGAGCTCTGGAAACACCATATATTTT.

V gene TRBV27 combines with J gene TRBJ2-7; D possibly corresponds to TRBD2 (7 bases). V shed 0 bases and J shed 6 bases, with 12 bases lying between them. Looked up from germline, CDR1 is MNHEY and CDR2 is SMNVEV (reference sequence). The CDR3 has 14 amino acids. The DNA of the CDR3 is TGTGCCAGCAGTTTATCGGGGGGGGCTATCGAGCAGTACTTC. This translates into CASSLSGGAIEQYF.

This clone was counted a few times. The rearrangement joins TRBV5-1 to TRBJ2-3; 11 bases map to TRBD2. Germline assignment: CDR1 SGHRS and CDR2 YFSETQ. This CDR3 has 16 amino acids. V gave up 5 bases and J gave up 6 bases; unmatched junction bases: 11. DNA for the CDR3: TGCGCCAGCAGGCACTATAGCGGGGGGGCAGGGGATACGCAGTATTTT. Amino acid sequence: CASRHYSGGAGDTQYF.

This chain links TRBV18 with TRBJ1-1, with D possibly TRBD1 on 5 matching bases. The germline CDR1 and CDR2 sequences are KGHSH and LQKENI. V was cut by 2 bases and J by 5 bases, with 12 bases left in between. The CDR3 runs to 14 residues. For the CDR3, the DNA is TGTGCCAGCTCACCAGGTGGGACTGGGACTGAAGCTTTCTTT. Its translation is CASSPGGTGTEAFF.

With regard to this clone: Relative to the germline gene, one junction end is altered; a read error may explain this. The V call is TRBV2, the J call TRBJ2-6; no firm D call. CDR3 length equals 15 residues. CDR1 and CDR2 from the germline V gene are SNHLY and FYNNEI. The chain's CDR3 is CPSSATQTGANVLTF. In DNA, the CDR3 is TGTCCCAGCAGTGCTACCCAAACCGGGGCCAACGTCCTGACTTTC.

This CDR3 is CASSLRDSTYNSPLHF. The CDR3 region has the DNA TGTGCCAGCAGCTTAAGGGACAGCACCTATAATTCACCCCTCCACTTT. The rearrangement uses TRBV5-6 and TRBJ1-6; 7 bases align to TRBD1. The junction had 4 bases not matched to a gene; V was cut back by 2 bases and J by 2 bases. The CDR3 runs 16 residues. CDR1 is SGHDT, CDR2 YYEEEE, per germline. Full variable domain (outside the CDR3, taken from reference TRBV5-6 and TRBJ1-6): DAGVTQSPTHLIKTRGQQVTLRCSPKSGHDTVSWYQQALGQGPQFIFQYYEEEERQRGNFPDRFSGHQFPNYSSELNVNALLLGDSALYLCASSLRDSTYNSPLHFGNGTRLTVT.

There are a few counts of this clone. This chain joins TRBV9 and TRBJ2-1, with 13 nucleotides matching TRBD2. V was pared by 0 bases and J by 3 bases, with 9 bases of the junction left unmatched. The CDR3 length is 19 residues. Germline loops: CDR1 SGDLS, CDR2 YYNGEE. CDR3 bases: TGTGCCAGCAGCGTAGGGACTAGCGGGAGTGGAAAGAGCTACAATGAGCAGTTCTTC. This encodes CASSVGTSGSGKSYNEQFF.

This CDR3 reads CASSIPGSTDTQYF. Written as DNA, the CDR3 is TGTGCCAGTAGTATTCCCGGGAGCACAGATACGCAGTATTTT. This chain links TRBV19 with TRBJ2-3, with D unclear. The V end was cut by 3 bases, the J end by 0 bases, with 7 bases between. The CDR3 extends over 14 amino acids. Germline lookup yields CDR1 LNHDA and CDR2 SQIVND (reference sequence).

V is TRBV5-1 and J is TRBJ1-1, with no clear D. Germline CDR1 and CDR2: SGHRS and YFSETQ. The V end lost 0 bases, the J end lost 0 bases, and 9 bases lay between the germline ends. The CDR3 length is 15 residues. The CDR3: CASSLEPGMNTEAFF. The CDR3 DNA follows: TGCGCCAGCAGCTTGGAGCCAGGTATGAACACTGAAGCTTTCTTT.

The chain carries TRBV5-6 and TRBJ1-3, with TRBD1 identical over 7 bases. The CDR3 extends over 15 amino acids. Germline CDR1 SGHDT, CDR2 YYEEEE. After removal of 2 bases from V and 5 bases from J, the junction contained 7 bases not matched to a gene. The CDR3 here is CASSFYRGDRNTIYF. Written as DNA, the CDR3 is TGTGCCAGCAGCTTTTACAGGGGTGACAGAAACACCATATATTTT. Drawing the rest from reference TRBV5-6 and TRBJ1-3, the complete variable domain is DAGVTQSPTHLIKTRGQQVTLRCSPKSGHDTVSWYQQALGQGPQFIFQYYEEEERQRGNFPDRFSGHQFPNYSSELNVNALLLGDSALYLCASSFYRGDRNTIYFGEGSWLTVV.

The chain links TRBV4-1 to TRBJ1-2; a possible D gene is TRBD1 (5 bases). V was trimmed by 4 bases and J by 11 bases, leaving 23 bases between them. The CDR3 sequence is 15 residues long. Germline loops: CDR1 MGHRA, CDR2 YSYEKL. CDR3 in amino acids: CASSPPAYRKGGYTF. The CDR3 bases are TGCGCCAGCAGCCCACCTGCCTACAGGAAAGGAGGGTACACCTTC.

The sample holds one count of this clone. The chain couples TRBV5-1 to TRBJ1-5; 9 bases line up with TRBD1. The CDR3 sequence is 16 residues long. V shed 0 bases and J 7 bases; nucleotides not matched to a gene: 8. Germline V gene lookup returns CDR1 SGHRS and CDR2 YFSETQ. The CDR3 DNA is TGCGCCAGCAGCTTGGGGGACAGGGAGGGAGAACAGCCCCAGCATTTT. This translates into CASSLGDREGEQPQHF.

The gene calls are TRBV7-9 and TRBJ1-5; unclear D gene. The CDR3 is 13 residues long. V was pared by 3 bases and J by 9 bases, with 12 bases between. Germline loops: CDR1 SEHNR, CDR2 FQNEAQ (reference sequence). The CDR3 bases are TGTGCCAGCAGCTTTGAAGAGGGCCGGCCCCAGCATTTT. This codes for CASSFEEGRPQHF. Drawing the rest from reference TRBV7-9 and TRBJ1-5, the complete variable domain is DTGVSQNPRHKITKRGQNVTFRCDPISEHNRLYWYRQTLGQGPEFLTYFQNEAQLEKSRLLSDRFSAERPKGSFSTLEIQRTEQGDSAMYLCASSFEEGRPQHFGDGTRLSIL.

CDR3 protein: CASRMMGGWPQHF. The CDR3 region has the DNA TGTGCCAGCAGAATGATGGGAGGGTGGCCCCAGCATTTT. The V gene is TRBV2, the J gene TRBJ1-5, with D unresolved. The CDR3 runs 13 residues. From germline, CDR1 is SNHLY and CDR2 FYNNEI. Trimming removed 6 bases from V and 9 bases from J, with 15 bases in between.

The J gene is TRBJ2-7, the V gene TRBV18, with TRBD1 identical over 7 bases. Germline V lookup: CDR1 KGHSH, CDR2 LQKENI. The V segment lost 4 bases and the J segment 6 bases; nucleotides outside the gene matches: 6. The CDR3 is 13 residues long. The DNA of the CDR3 is TGTGCCAGCTCACAAGACAGGGCTGGCGAGCAGTACTTC. Protein product: CASSQDRAGEQYF.

The chain couples TRBV27 to TRBJ2-7, with TRBD2 matching 11 bases. The CDR3 sequence is 17 residues long. CDR1 is MNHEY and CDR2 is SMNVEV in the germline V gene (reference sequence). V lost 4 bases to trimming and J lost 3 bases; unmatched junction nucleotides: 11. CDR3 loop: CASSSLLAGGRVYEQYF. The DNA of the CDR3 is TGTGCCAGCAGTTCCTTATTAGCGGGAGGGAGGGTCTACGAGCAGTACTTC.

This chain uses TRBV30 with TRBJ2-7, with 11 bases lining up with TRBD2. The CDR3 length is 16 residues. V dropped 2 bases and J dropped 3; count of bases not matched to a gene: 9. Germline V CDR1 and CDR2: GTSNPN, SVGIG (reference sequence). The CDR3 DNA sequence: TGTGCCTGGAGTTTGACTAGCGGGGTGCCGCGCTACGAGCAGTACTTC. Translation: CAWSLTSGVPRYEQYF.

The rearrangement joins TRBV7-3 to TRBJ2-1; 13 bases are shared with TRBD2. This CDR3 is 13 amino acids long. Losses at the gene ends were 4 bases for V and 12 bases for J; bases not matched to a gene: 3. Looked up from germline, CDR1 is SGHTA and CDR2 is FQGTGA. The CDR3 nucleotides read TGTGCCAGCAGCTCAGGGACTAGCGGGATGCAGTTCTTC. Protein sequence: CASSSGTSGMQFF.

CDR3: CATSRGQGNSGNTIYF. The CDR3 DNA is TGTGCCACCAGCAGAGGACAGGGAAACTCTGGAAACACCATATATTTT. The rearrangement joins TRBV15 to TRBJ1-3; 7 bases map to TRBD1. Germline V gene data show CDR1 as LNHNV and CDR2 as YYDKDF (reference sequence). The CDR3 covers 16 residues. V was pared by 1 base and J by 0 bases, with 3 bases of the junction left unmatched.

The chain couples TRBV5-4 to TRBJ2-2, with a possible D match to TRBD1 (6 bases). The CDR3 sequence is 15 residues long. V was clipped by 9 bases and J by 5 bases, with 20 bases between them. Germline assignment: CDR1 SGHNT and CDR2 YYREEE (reference sequence). The CDR3 sequence: CATQSGLRGTGELFF. CDR3 DNA sequence: TGTGCCACCCAATCTGGGTTAAGGGGGACCGGGGAGCTGTTTTTT.

The chain recombines TRBV5-6 with TRBJ1-2, with unresolved D. Trimming shortened V by 4 bases and J by 4 bases, and 14 bases separated the two germline ends. Per germline, CDR1 SGHDT and CDR2 YYEEEE. The CDR3 is 14 residues long. The CDR3 is CASSAPQTFYGYTF. The CDR3 nucleotides are TGTGCCAGCAGCGCGCCACAGACGTTCTATGGCTACACCTTC.

The gene calls are TRBV19 and TRBJ1-1; D not resolved. This CDR3 has 13 residues. Germline V lookup: CDR1 LNHDA, CDR2 SQIVND (reference sequence). V was cut by 4 bases and J by 1 base, with 7 bases left in between. CDR3 region: CASSNSRNTEAFF. CDR3 DNA sequence: TGTGCCAGTAGTAACTCAAGGAACACTGAAGCTTTCTTT.